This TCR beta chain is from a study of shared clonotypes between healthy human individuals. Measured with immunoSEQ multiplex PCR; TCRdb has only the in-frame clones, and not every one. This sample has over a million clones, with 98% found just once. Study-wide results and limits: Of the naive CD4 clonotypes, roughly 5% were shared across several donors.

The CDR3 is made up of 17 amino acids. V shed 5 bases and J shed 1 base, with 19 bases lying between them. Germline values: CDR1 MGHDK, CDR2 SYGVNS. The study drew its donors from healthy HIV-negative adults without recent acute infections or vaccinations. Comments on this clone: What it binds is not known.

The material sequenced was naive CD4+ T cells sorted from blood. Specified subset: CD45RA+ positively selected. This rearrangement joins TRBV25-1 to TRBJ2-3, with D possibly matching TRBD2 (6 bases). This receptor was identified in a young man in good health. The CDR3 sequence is CASSPPPGVKRTDTQYF. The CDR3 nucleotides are TGTGCCAGCAGTCCCCCCCCGGGGGTCAAACGCACAGATACGCAGTATTTT. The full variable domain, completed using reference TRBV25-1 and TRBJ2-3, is EADIYQTPRYLVIGTGKKITLECSQTMGHDKMYWYQQDPGMELHLIHYSYGVNSTEKGDLSSESTVSRIRTEHFPLTLESARPSHTSQYLCASSPPPGVKRTDTQYFGPGTRLTVL.